This T cell receptor (beta chain) was found in a study of blood T cell repertoires in COVID-19. Study-wide background: Samples representing acute and convalescent COVID-19 were sourced from the United States, Italy and Spain. In each case, the material was cDNA or gDNA derived from T cells, B-cell-depleted T cells, or PBMCs.

Trimming cost V 5 bases and J 3 bases; bases outside gene matches: 8. CDR3 length equals 15 residues. Germline-derived CDR1 and CDR2 are MDHEN and SYDVKM. Sequencing used immunoSEQ multiplex PCR; TCRdb keeps in-frame clones, though not all of them. The repertoire holds about 76,000 clones, with approximately 88% as singletons. This chain links TRBV28 with TRBJ2-3; 7 nucleotides line up with TRBD2. Material: peripheral blood. This sequence originates from a man between 25 and 39 years old with acute or convalescent COVID-19. The DNA of the CDR3 is TGTGCCAGCAGTGGGAGCGGGGCCACAACAGATACGCAGTATTTT. Translating gives CASSGSGATTDTQYF.